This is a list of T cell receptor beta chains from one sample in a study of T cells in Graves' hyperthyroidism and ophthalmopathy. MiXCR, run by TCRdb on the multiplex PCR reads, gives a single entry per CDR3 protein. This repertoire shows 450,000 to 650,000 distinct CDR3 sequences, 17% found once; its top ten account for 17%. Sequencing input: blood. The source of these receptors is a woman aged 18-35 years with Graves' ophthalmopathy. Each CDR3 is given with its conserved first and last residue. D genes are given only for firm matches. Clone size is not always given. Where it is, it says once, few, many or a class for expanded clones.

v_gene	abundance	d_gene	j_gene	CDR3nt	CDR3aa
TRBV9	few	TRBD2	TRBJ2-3	TGTGCCAGCAGCGTAGGACCCTCCGGGGTAGCGGGGGGGGACACAGATACGCAGTATTTT	CASSVGPSGVAGGDTDTQYF
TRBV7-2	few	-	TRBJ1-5	TGTGCCAGCAGCTTAGGGGCCCCGGGGGACAATCAGCCCCAGCATTTT	CASSLGAPGDNQPQHF
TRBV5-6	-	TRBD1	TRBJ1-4	TGTGCCAGCAGCTCGGGACAGGAGAACGAAAAACTGTTTTTT	CASSSGQENEKLFF
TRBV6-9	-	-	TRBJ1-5	TGTGCCAGCAGTTACTCGAATAGGGGGAATCAGCCCCAGCATTTT	CASSYSNRGNQPQHF
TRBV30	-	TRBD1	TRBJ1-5	TGTGCCTGGAGTGGAGCTTCTTTAAAGGGACAGGTGGGCAATAGCAATCAGCCCCAGCATTTT	CAWSGASLKGQVGNSNQPQHF
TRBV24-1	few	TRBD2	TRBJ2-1	TGTGCCACTGGGACTAGCTATCACAATGAGCAGTTCTTC	CATGTSYHNEQFF
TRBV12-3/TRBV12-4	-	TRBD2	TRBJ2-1	TGTGCCAGCAGTTTAGGAGGTCTAGCGGGAGTGAATGAGCAGTTCTTC	CASSLGGLAGVNEQFF
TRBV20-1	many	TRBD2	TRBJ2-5	TGCAGTGCTAGAGTTCCCCTCGGGCTAGCGGGATCGGAGACCCAGTACTTC	CSARVPLGLAGSETQYF
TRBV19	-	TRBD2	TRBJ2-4	TGTGCCAGTAGTATTATAGCGGGAGTTCATGACATTCAGTACTTC	CASSIIAGVHDIQYF
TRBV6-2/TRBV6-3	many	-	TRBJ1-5	TGTGCCAGCAGTACGACGCCGGAGCCCCAGCATTTT	CASSTTPEPQHF
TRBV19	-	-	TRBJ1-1	TGTGCCAGTAGTATTTCAGGAAAGGGCACTGAAGCTTTCTTT	CASSISGKGTEAFF
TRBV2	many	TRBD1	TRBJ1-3	TGTGCCAGCAGCGGGGACAGTGGAAACACCATATATTTT	CASSGDSGNTIYF
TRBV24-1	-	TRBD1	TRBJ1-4	TGTGCCACCAACAAGAGGGACAGGACCTTAAATGAAAAACTGTTTTTT	CATNKRDRTLNEKLFF
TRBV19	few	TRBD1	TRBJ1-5	TGTGCCAGTAGTCCAGGGACAGCCTCGCGGCAGCCCCAGCATTTT	CASSPGTASRQPQHF
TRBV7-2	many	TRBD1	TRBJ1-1	TGTGCCAGCAGCTTCGCAGGGGGGGACACTGAAGCTTTCTTT	CASSFAGGDTEAFF
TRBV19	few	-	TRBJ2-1	TGTGCCAGTAGTGTTGGGTCTCCTTCGGTTGAGCAGTTCTTC	CASSVGSPSVEQFF
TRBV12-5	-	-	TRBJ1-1	TGTGCTAGTGGCCGGGACGGGAACACTGAAGCTTTCTTT	CASGRDGNTEAFF
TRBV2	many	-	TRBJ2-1	TGTGCCAGCAGTGACGGCGGCTCCTACAATGAGCAGTTCTTC	CASSDGGSYNEQFF
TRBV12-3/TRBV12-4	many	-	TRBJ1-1	TGTGCCAGCAGTTTAGCGAGGACTGAAGCTTTCTTT	CASSLARTEAFF
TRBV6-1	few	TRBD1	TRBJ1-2	TGTGCCAGCAGAAGGGACAGGGGGGACTATGGCTACACCTTC	CASRRDRGDYGYTF
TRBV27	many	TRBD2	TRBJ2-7	TGTGCCAGCAGTTTATTAGCGGGAGATATCTACGAGCAGTACTTC	CASSLLAGDIYEQYF
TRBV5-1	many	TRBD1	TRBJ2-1	TGCGCCAGCAGCCAAGCCGGACAGGGCCGTGTAAATGAGCAGTTCTTC	CASSQAGQGRVNEQFF
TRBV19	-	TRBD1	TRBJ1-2	TGTGCCAGTGGAGCTGGAGACAGGGGTTATTCCGATGGCTACACCTTC	CASGAGDRGYSDGYTF
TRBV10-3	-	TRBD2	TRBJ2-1	TGTGCCACCAAGACTGGCGGGGGGCCTTACAATGAGCAGTTCTTC	CATKTGGGPYNEQFF
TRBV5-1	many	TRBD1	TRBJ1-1	TGCGCCAGCAGCGGGACAGGGTGGGAGAACACTGAAGCTTTCTTT	CASSGTGWENTEAFF
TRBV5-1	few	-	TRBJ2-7	TGCGCCAGCAGCTTGGTGGGTTACTCGTACGAGCAGTACTTC	CASSLVGYSYEQYF
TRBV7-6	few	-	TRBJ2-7	TGTGCCAGCAGCTTAGGTTCCGGGACTGAGGCCTACGAGCAGTACTTC	CASSLGSGTEAYEQYF
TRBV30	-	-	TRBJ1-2	TGTGCCTGGAAGGGGAAGGGGAGCCCCTATGGCTACACCTTC	CAWKGKGSPYGYTF
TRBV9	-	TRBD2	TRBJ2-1	TGTGCCAGCAGCGTAGGAGGATTAGCGGGAGGACGGGGTGAGCAGTTCTTC	CASSVGGLAGGRGEQFF
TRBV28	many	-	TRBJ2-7	TGTGCCAGCACTCTTAGGGGCCGAGAAGGGTACGAGCAGTACTTC	CASTLRGREGYEQYF
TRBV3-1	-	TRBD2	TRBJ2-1	TGTGCCAGCAGCCACCCGTCGACGTGGGAGGGCCGTGACAATGAGCAGTTCTTC	CASSHPSTWEGRDNEQFF
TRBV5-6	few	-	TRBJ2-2	TGTGCCAGCAGCTCAGGATCCATATACACCGGGGAGCTGTTTTTT	CASSSGSIYTGELFF
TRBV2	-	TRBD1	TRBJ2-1	TGTGCCAGCGGTGGGGAACCCGGGACAGGGTCGTTTGAGCAGTTCTTC	CASGGEPGTGSFEQFF
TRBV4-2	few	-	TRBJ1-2	TGTGCCAGCAGCCAAGGGACGGCTGTGGGCTACACCTTC	CASSQGTAVGYTF